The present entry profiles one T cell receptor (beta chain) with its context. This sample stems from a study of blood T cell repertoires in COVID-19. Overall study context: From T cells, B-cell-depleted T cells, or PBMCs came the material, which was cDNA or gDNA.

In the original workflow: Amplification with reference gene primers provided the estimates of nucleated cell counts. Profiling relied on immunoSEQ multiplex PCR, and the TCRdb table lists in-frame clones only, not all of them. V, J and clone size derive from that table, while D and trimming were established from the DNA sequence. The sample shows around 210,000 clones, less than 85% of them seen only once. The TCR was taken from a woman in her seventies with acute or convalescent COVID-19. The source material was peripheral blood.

The CDR3 DNA sequence: TGTGCCACCAGTGACCCAAAGCGGGAGGGGCAGTTCTTC. Residues: CATSDPKREGQFF. V and J are TRBV24-1 and TRBJ2-1, with TRBD2 identical over 10 bases. Losses at the gene ends were 4 bases for V and 12 bases for J; bases not matched to a gene: 5. The germline V gene encodes CDR1 KGHDR and CDR2 SFDVKD. CDR3 size: 13 residues.